This T cell receptor (beta chain) was sequenced for a study of T cells in Graves' hyperthyroidism and ophthalmopathy. Findings of the study overall: Median prediction lead before ophthalmopathy onset was around seven months with the model. Blood samples included most of the expanded thyroid clonotypes exceeding 0.001. Classification by a 13 V-J model distinguished ophthalmopathy from stable hyperthyroidism.

Comments on this clonotype: Its specificity is not known.

Using RNA transcripts as the source, TCR beta CDR3 regions were amplified. The study used the HTBI primer set for a first-round RT-PCR of the TCR CDR3. MiXCR was run by TCRdb on the multiplex PCR reads, yielding one entry per CDR3 protein. There are about 570,000 distinct CDR3 sequences in the sample; under 60% occur only once, and under 20% lies in the top ten. The source of this sequence is an adult woman with Graves' disease, either hyperthyroidism or ophthalmopathy (not recorded which). The sample consisted of peripheral blood or thyroid tissue (not recorded which).

The CDR3 sequence is CASSSQGKRTEAFF. DNA of the CDR3: TGTGCCAGCAGCTCCCAGGGGAAAAGAACTGAAGCTTTCTTT. The rearrangement joins TRBV7-9 to TRBJ1-1, with D possibly TRBD1 on 6 matching bases. The V and J ends lost 4 bases and 5 bases respectively, with 14 bases between them. The CDR3 is 14 amino acids. Germline CDR1 SEHNR, CDR2 FQNEAQ (reference sequence).